Given below is one TCR beta chain in context. The antigen it recognizes is unknown. No much larger clonotype is one base removed from it; base qualities were not supplied. From the germline V gene (reference sequence), CDR1 is SGHNT and CDR2 is YYREEE. Germline trimming amounts to 0 bases on V and 6 bases on J, with 4 as the count of junction bases outside the gene matches. From the cysteine through the phenylalanine, the CDR3 covers 15 amino acids. The DNA shown is the 45-base CDR3, in frame from base 1. Whole blood was collected in K2EDTA tubes by collaborating institutions according to the institutions' own protocols. For TCRbeta analysis, collaborators shipped samples in one of three forms: frozen whole blood, isolated PBMCs, or DNA extracted from either of those sample types. This record comes from a study of blood T cell repertoires in COVID-19 (dated by TCRdb to 2019 to 2021). In the study overall: Samples covering the acute and convalescent phases of COVID-19 were provided by collaborators in the United States, Italy and Spain. The sample metadata nearly always contained a de-identified subject ID, COVID-19 status, age in years and sex. The prospective study material was composed of cDNA or gDNA derived from T cells, B-cell-depleted T cells, or PBMCs. The repertoires were released in a freely available public database intended as a resource for research on the immune response to SARS-CoV-2. Where available, HLA class I and class II types were taken from metadata supplied by the sample provider and were not determined by assay-based typing. The samples were drawn from the first 160 participants of the ongoing ImmuneRACE study and from 950 to 1,500 subjects provided by 6 global collaborators. Subjects who had been exposed to COVID-19, were actively infected with it, or had recovered from it provided the deeply sampled blood TCRbeta repertoires that made up the dataset.

TCRbeta CDR3 regions were amplified from genomic DNA by means of the immunoSEQ Assay, a bias-controlled multiplex PCR. As for the original processing: The number of nucleated cells in each sample was estimated from the amplification of reference gene primers within the assay. To quantify the absolute abundance of each unique TCRbeta CDR3 rearrangement, sequence reads were collapsed and filtered. For each sample, productive Simpson clonality was calculated as the square root of Simpson's diversity index over productive rearrangements. TCRdb provides this immuneACCESS table in a form limited to in-frame rearrangements. Some clones are lacking; in checked studies, under half of them reflect an unresolved V gene, and why the rest are absent is not known. The V and J calls and the clone size are those of that table, but D and trimming were determined from the DNA. The sample table records almost 50,000 clones; 68% of these occur just once. Approximately 9% of the sample is held by the ten biggest clonotypes.

Findings and caveats that apply to the study as a whole: The amount of clinical and demographic metadata varied by source and participant and was provided uncurated.

The clonotype originates from a woman aged 70-85 years with acute or convalescent COVID-19. Sequencing was done on a sample of peripheral blood. Here the chain combines TRBV5-4 and TRBJ2-2, with 8 central nucleotides matching TRBD1. The CDR3 region reads CASSLAFRGPGELFF. The nucleotides are TGTGCCAGCAGCTTGGCCTTCAGGGGGCCCGGGGAGCTGTTTTTT.